These 30 T cell receptor beta chains were sequenced from one sample in a study of Graves' ophthalmopathy and Graves' hyperthyroidism. Amplified material comprised TCR beta CDR3 regions derived from RNA transcripts. HTBI primers were used in a first-round RT-PCR, which preceded a second-round multiplex PCR. TCRdb redid the calling of the multiplex PCR reads with MiXCR, one entry per CDR3 protein. The sample contains about 400,000 distinct CDR3 sequences, approximately 15% of which appear only once. Material: peripheral blood. These receptors all come from a woman under 30 with stable Graves' hyperthyroidism.

The rearrangement links TRBV18 to TRBJ1-5; D not resolved. CDR1 KGHSH and CDR2 LQKENI come from the germline V gene. V shed 3 bases and J shed 0 bases, with 15 bases lying between them. The CDR3 extends over 17 amino acids. The CDR3 sequence is CASSPAVGLHSNQPQHF. The CDR3 coding sequence is TGTGCCAGCTCACCGGCTGTAGGGTTACATAGCAATCAGCCCCAGCATTTT.

The chain is built from TRBV6-1 and TRBJ1-5; D is unclear. V dropped 0 bases and J dropped 6 bases, with 6 bases sitting between them. CDR1 and CDR2 (germline): MNHNS, SASEGT. This CDR3 region has 13 residues. CDR3 sequence (DNA): TGTGCCAGCAGTGAAGCGGTGGGTCAGCCCCAGCATTTT. This translates into CASSEAVGQPQHF.

This clonotype was observed many times. V and J are TRBV5-1 and TRBJ2-5; TRBD1 is a possible D gene (7 bases). CDR1 and CDR2 from the germline V gene are SGHRS and YFSETQ. The V and J ends lost 2 bases and 5 bases respectively, with 13 bases between them. The CDR3 length is 14 residues. The CDR3 loop reads CASSFQQGRETQYF. The CDR3 DNA reads as TGCGCCAGCAGCTTCCAACAGGGGAGGGAGACCCAGTACTTC.

This clonotype has a count of ten or more. The chain joins TRBV2 to TRBJ2-2; either TRBD1 or TRBD2 may fit D (5 bases each). Trimming pared 2 bases from V and 5 bases from J, leaving 24 bases between. The germline CDR1 and CDR2 sequences are SNHLY and FYNNEI. The CDR3 consists of 19 residues. CDR3 region: CASSERRPGQVPLTGELFF. CDR3 in DNA: TGTGCCAGCAGTGAACGTAGACCGGGGCAGGTTCCCCTTACCGGGGAGCTGTTTTTT.

In DNA, the CDR3 is TGTGCCTGGAGTGCCCTCAACAGGGGGTTCCAAGAGACCCAGTACTTC. Translation gives CAWSALNRGFQETQYF. The J gene is TRBJ2-5, the V gene TRBV30, with 8 bases aligning to TRBD1. Germline CDR1 GTSNPN, CDR2 SVGIG (reference sequence). CDR3 length equals 16 residues. V shed 1 base and J 1 base; nucleotides not matched to a gene: 8.

This clonotype was observed many times. CDR3 loop: CASSQDGSRETQYF. The CDR3 nucleotides are TGCGCCAGCAGCCAAGATGGCAGCAGAGAGACCCAGTACTTC. The J gene is TRBJ2-5, the V gene TRBV4-1; no clear D gene. The ends were cut back, 0 bases at V and 4 bases at J, with 9 bases in the middle. The length of the CDR3 is 14 residues. Looked up from germline, CDR1 is MGHRA and CDR2 is YSYEKL.

In this sample, this clonotype turned up many times. V usage is TRBV24-1 and J usage is TRBJ2-5; D remains unclear. The germline V gene encodes CDR1 KGHDR and CDR2 SFDVKD. CDR3 size: 13 residues. V was shortened by 6 bases and J by 0 bases, with 7 bases between the two germline ends. The CDR3 bases are TGTGCCACCAGTCCAAGGTACCAAGAGACCCAGTACTTC. It translates to CATSPRYQETQYF.

This clonotype has ten or more counts. This sequence joins TRBV7-8 and TRBJ2-7; a possible D gene is TRBD2 (7 bases). CDR1 and CDR2 from the germline V gene are SGHVS and FQNEAQ. Between the trimmed V and J ends, which lost 4 bases and 0 bases, there was a span of 10 bases. CDR3 size: 14 residues. This chain's CDR3 is CASSSRGPSYEQYF. As DNA, the CDR3 is TGTGCCAGCAGCTCGCGGGGGCCCTCCTACGAGCAGTACTTC. The variable domain in full, with the rest retrieved from reference TRBV7-8 and TRBJ2-7, is GAGVSQSPRYKVAKRGQDVALRCDPISGHVSLFWYQQALGQGPEFLTYFQNEAQLDKSGLPSDRFFAERPEGSVSTLKIQRTQQEDSAVYLCASSSRGPSYEQYFGPGTRLTVT.

This clonotype was seen ten or more times. The chain has TRBV19 and TRBJ1-2; no firm D call. The V end was cut by 0 bases, the J end by 5 bases, with 10 bases between. Germline V lookup: CDR1 LNHDA, CDR2 SQIVND (reference sequence). The CDR3 loop spans 14 amino acids. The DNA for the CDR3 is TGTGCCAGTAGTATAGATACAAACGCATATGGCTACACCTTC. Translating it yields CASSIDTNAYGYTF.

This clonotype occurred many times. This chain joins TRBV15 and TRBJ1-5; TRBD1 matches at 10 bases. Germline V gene lookup returns CDR1 LNHNV and CDR2 YYDKDF (reference sequence). The length of the CDR3 is 18 residues. V was clipped by 5 bases and J by 2 bases; unmatched bases: 12. The CDR3 DNA sequence: TGTGCCACCAGCGGAGGGCCGGGACAGGGGATGGGCAATCAGCCCCAGCATTTT. Its translation is CATSGGPGQGMGNQPQHF.

This clonotype was counted many times. The gene calls are TRBV6-5 and TRBJ2-7, with 8 nucleotides matching TRBD2. Germline CDR1 MNHEY, CDR2 SVGAGI. The J segment lost 2 bases and the V segment lost 2 bases, leaving 5 bases of the junction unmatched. The CDR3 runs to 15 residues. The CDR3 loop is CASSYGVAGPYEQYF. The CDR3 DNA sequence: TGTGCCAGCAGTTACGGAGTAGCGGGGCCCTACGAGCAGTACTTC.

This clonotype has a handful of counts. The J gene is TRBJ1-2, the V gene TRBV6-1; TRBD1 might be the D (6 bases). Between the trimmed V and J ends, which lost 5 bases and 7 bases, there was a span of 11 bases. Germline V CDR1 and CDR2: MNHNS, SASEGT. This CDR3 comprises 12 residues. The chain's CDR3 is CASSRDKLGYTF. The CDR3 coding sequence is TGTGCCAGCAGTCGGGACAAGCTTGGCTACACCTTC.

This clonotype came up many times. The chain has TRBV10-3 and TRBJ1-2, with TRBD1 matching over 9 bases. Germline lookup yields CDR1 ENHRY and CDR2 SYGVKD. Unmatched junction bases numbered 0, after V lost 0 bases and J lost 4 bases. The CDR3 runs 14 residues. The CDR3 sequence is CAISESGQGYGYTF. The CDR3 nucleotides read TGTGCCATCAGTGAGTCGGGACAGGGCTATGGCTACACCTTC.

In its sample, this clonotype was seen many times. The chain recombines TRBV19 with TRBJ1-1, with D perhaps matching TRBD1 (6 bases). This CDR3 comprises 15 residues. Germline-derived CDR1 and CDR2 are LNHDA and SQIVND (reference sequence). V lost 5 bases, J lost 6 bases, and 19 bases lay in between. The CDR3 here is CASSSWTDESPEAFF. Here the CDR3 DNA reads TGTGCCAGTAGTTCTTGGACAGACGAAAGCCCTGAAGCTTTCTTT. Together with reference TRBV19 and TRBJ1-1, the CDR3 gives the full variable domain: DGGITQSPKYLFRKEGQNVTLSCEQNLNHDAMYWYRQDPGQGLRLIYYSQIVNDFQKGDIAEGYSVSREKKESFPLTVTSAQKNPTAFYLCASSSWTDESPEAFFGQGTRLTVV.

This clonotype appeared many times. The V gene is TRBV2, the J gene TRBJ1-2; a weak D match, TRBD1 (6 bases). The germline CDR1 and CDR2 sequences are SNHLY and FYNNEI. The CDR3 sequence is 12 residues long. Trimming cost V 5 bases and J 8 bases, with 12 bases left between them. CDR3 residues: CASSRSGVGYTF. The CDR3 nucleotides read TGTGCCAGCAGTCGGTCAGGGGTAGGCTACACCTTC.

The rearrangement links TRBV6-2 or TRBV6-3 to TRBJ2-1; D is ambiguous. CDR3 length: 15 amino acids. From germline, CDR1 is MNHEY and CDR2 SVGEGT. V was pared by 0 bases and J by 2 bases, with 8 bases between. The CDR3 nucleotides are TGTGCCAGCAGTTACTCACCGATAGCCTACAATGAGCAGTTCTTC. Protein: CASSYSPIAYNEQFF.

This clonotype was detected many times. The chain has TRBV4-1 and TRBJ1-3; a weak D match, TRBD1 (5 bases). Germline CDR1 is MGHRA and CDR2 is YSYEKL. CDR3 size: 15 residues. The V gene lost 1 base and the J gene lost 3 bases, with 10 bases spanning the gap. The CDR3 region has the DNA TGCGCCAGCAGCCAAGTGGAAGGGGTTGGAAACACCATATATTTT. Translating it yields CASSQVEGVGNTIYF.

This clonotype has at least ten counts. The gene calls are TRBV24-1 and TRBJ2-7; 11 bases are a match to TRBD1. The CDR3 is 15 amino acids. The V gene end was trimmed by 4 bases and the J gene end by 4 bases; junction bases not matched to a gene: 5. Germline V lookup: CDR1 KGHDR, CDR2 SFDVKD. The CDR3, as DNA: TGTGCCACCAGTGAAGGACAGGGGGCAAAGTACGAGCAGTACTTC. It yields the protein CATSEGQGAKYEQYF.

At least ten counts were recorded for this clonotype. The V call is TRBV20-1, the J call TRBJ1-2; D uncertain. Germline CDR1 reads DFQATT; CDR2 reads SNEGSKA (reference sequence). Between the trimmed V and J ends, which lost 3 bases and 3 bases, there was a span of 5 bases. The CDR3 contains 11 residues. The CDR3 DNA is TGCAGTGCTAGCGGGGACTATGGCTACACCTTC. Its translation: CSASGDYGYTF.

This clonotype was seen ten or more times. V usage is TRBV12-3 or TRBV12-4 and J usage is TRBJ2-5; 8 nucleotides align to TRBD2. The CDR3 contains 14 residues. With V trimmed by 3 bases and J by 3 bases, 3 bases remained unmatched. The CDR3 reads CASSFGAGEETQYF. Here the CDR3 DNA reads TGTGCCAGCAGTTTTGGAGCGGGGGAAGAGACCCAGTACTTC.

This clonotype was seen repeatedly, ten times or more. The chain is built from TRBV5-1 and TRBJ1-1; tentative D call: TRBD1 (5 bases). Between the trimmed V and J ends, which lost 0 bases and 3 bases, there was a span of 12 bases. Looked up from germline, CDR1 is SGHRS and CDR2 is YFSETQ. This CDR3 region has 15 residues. The CDR3, as DNA: TGCGCCAGCAGCTTGGCATCAGGGCGGGACACTGAAGCTTTCTTT. Translation gives CASSLASGRDTEAFF.

In DNA form, the CDR3 reads TGCAGCGTTGCACCGGGACTGATTGCGTACGAGCAGTACTTC. This translates into CSVAPGLIAYEQYF. The rearrangement uses TRBV29-1 and TRBJ2-7; perhaps TRBD2 as D (6 bases). CDR3 size: 14 residues. CDR1 is SQVTM and CDR2 is ANQGSEA in the germline V gene. With 4 bases removed from V and 4 bases from J, the gap between germline ends came to 17 bases.

This clonotype was observed many times. The chain is built from TRBV11-2 and TRBJ2-5; D is ambiguous. V was pared by 2 bases and J by 4 bases, with 11 bases between. Germline CDR1 is SGHAT and CDR2 is FQNNGV. CDR3 length equals 14 residues. Here the CDR3 DNA reads TGTGCCAGCAGCTTATACATTGCGCGAGAGACCCAGTACTTC. Amino acids: CASSLYIARETQYF.

This clonotype was counted ten times or more. The CDR3 DNA follows: TGTGCCAGCAGCCAAGGGGACAGTTTCCACACTGAAGCTTTCTTT. It encodes CASSQGDSFHTEAFF. The chain uses TRBV4-2 and TRBJ1-1; 7 nucleotides match TRBD1. Germline trimming cut 1 base from V and 3 bases from J; bases unmatched to any gene: 5. The CDR3 contains 15 residues. Per the germline V gene, CDR1 is LGHNA and CDR2 is YNFKEQ.

This clonotype showed up many times. The chain joins TRBV20-1 to TRBJ2-7; 7 bases line up with TRBD1. Germline-derived CDR1 and CDR2 are DFQATT and SNEGSKA (reference sequence). Trimming took 3 bases from V and 2 from J; bases not matched to a gene: 10. This CDR3 contains 15 residues. This CDR3 reads CSARSPRDSPYEQYF. The CDR3 DNA sequence: TGCAGTGCTAGGTCCCCCCGGGACAGCCCCTACGAGCAGTACTTC.

Ten or more counts support this clonotype. The rearrangement links TRBV9 to TRBJ2-5; D remains unclear. Trimming took 0 bases from V and 1 from J, leaving 10 bases between them. Germline values: CDR1 SGDLS, CDR2 YYNGEE. This CDR3 is 15 amino acids long. The DNA of the CDR3 is TGTGCCAGCAGCGTAGCAAGTACAGCCCAAGAGACCCAGTACTTC. Its translation: CASSVASTAQETQYF.

The CDR3 spells CASSLGDLNTGELFF. Written as DNA, the CDR3 is TGCGCCAGCAGCTTAGGGGACCTCAACACCGGGGAGCTGTTTTTT. The chain uses TRBV5-1 and TRBJ2-2; D tentatively reads TRBD1 or TRBD2 (5 bases each). There are 15 residues in the CDR3. CDR1 SGHRS and CDR2 YFSETQ come from the germline V gene. Deletions cut 2 bases from V and 2 bases from J, with 10 bases between.

This clonotype was recorded many times. The chain recombines TRBV19 with TRBJ2-2, with D possibly TRBD1 on 7 matching bases. The CDR3 spans 14 residues. Germline V gene lookup returns CDR1 LNHDA and CDR2 SQIVND (reference sequence). Trimming stripped 4 bases from V and 7 bases from J, with 13 bases between. CDR3 sequence (DNA): TGTGCCAGTAGTAAGCACAGGGGAGGCGGGGAGCTGTTTTTT. Translation: CASSKHRGGGELFF.

CDR3 residues: CASSPTFWGNTGELFF. The CDR3, as DNA: TGTGCCAGCAGCCCCACCTTTTGGGGGAACACCGGGGAGCTGTTTTTT. V is TRBV11-2 and J is TRBJ2-2; D is uncertain. This CDR3 has 16 residues. With 5 bases removed from V and 1 base from J, the gap between germline ends came to 14 bases. CDR1 and CDR2 from the germline V gene are SGHAT and FQNNGV.

With regard to this clonotype: One junction end does not reproduce the germline sequence, and a read error may be involved. The V gene is TRBV11-3, the J gene TRBJ2-5, with a weak D call TRBD1 (6 bases). There are 16 residues in the CDR3. Germline V gives CDR1 SGHNT, CDR2 YENEEA. The CDR3 region has the DNA TGTACCAGCAGCTTAGAAGGCACCTTGGGGGCAGAGACCCAGTACTTC. Encoded protein: CTSSLEGTLGAETQYF.